Reported below is one TCR beta chain. Its antigen is undetermined. One base away lies a much larger clone, so this may be a sequencing read error. The CDR3 carries no conserved terminal phenylalanine or tryptophan, so it likely arises from a read error. This entry is derived from a study of read filtering for tumor transcriptome and immune sequencing. Whole-study results and caveats: The sorted CD138-negative fraction was a mixed bone marrow immune population, not purified T cells.

Between the trimmed V and J ends, which lost 3 bases and 0 bases, there was a span of 8 bases. Germline V gene data show CDR1 as KGHSH and CDR2 as LQKENI. CDR3 length equals 15 residues. This library used roughly 400 ng RNA and molecular barcoded adaptors spanning alpha/delta and beta/gamma chains. MiXCR, run by TCRdb on the reads, gives a single entry per CDR3 protein. The table includes about 9,100 distinct CDR3 sequences, 16% detected once. The sample consisted of a population of CD138-negative cells sorted from bone marrow. The gene calls are TRBV18 and TRBJ2-2, with D perhaps given as TRBD1 or TRBD2 (5 bases each). This TCR was sampled from a donor at least 40 years old with multiple myeloma. CDR3 region: CASSPGTSNTGELFS. The CDR3 DNA reads as TGTGCCAGCTCACCGGGGACCTCGAACACCGGGGAGCTGTTTTCT.